The next 20 T cell receptor beta chains were all read from a single sample in a study of shared clonotypes between healthy human individuals. Data came from immunoSEQ multiplex PCR; TCRdb stores just in-frame clones and leaves some out. The sample records roughly 2.6 million clones, about 92% being singletons. Material for sequencing was naive CD4+ T cells sorted from blood. Subset given: CD45RA+ positively selected. The receptors shown here come from a man aged 18 to 29 in good health.

The chain carries TRBV7-2 and TRBJ1-6; 7 positions match TRBD1. J lost 6 bases, V lost 4 bases, and 9 bases had no gene match. The germline V gene has CDR1 SGHTA and CDR2 FQGNSA. This CDR3 region has 16 residues. CDR3 protein: CASSSKQGPINSPLHF. Here the CDR3 DNA reads TGTGCCAGCAGCTCCAAACAGGGGCCGATTAATTCACCCCTCCACTTT.

V gene TRBV29-1 combines with J gene TRBJ2-2, with a tentative D call TRBD1 (5 bases). The CDR3 spans 14 residues. V gave up 5 bases and J gave up 5 bases, with 15 bases separating them. Germline CDR1 and CDR2: SQVTM and ANQGSEA. Here the CDR3 DNA reads TGCAGCGTTTTGGCTAGGGGCGGTACCGGGGAGCTGTTTTTT. It codes for CSVLARGGTGELFF.

The chain recombines TRBV28 with TRBJ1-6, with D unclear. This CDR3 spans 15 amino acids. Germline CDR1 and CDR2: MDHEN and SYDVKM. V lost 5 bases and J 1 base, leaving 9 bases between the germline ends. The CDR3 region is CASSQRGSYNSPLHF. Written as DNA, the CDR3 is TGTGCCAGCAGTCAGAGAGGATCCTATAATTCACCCCTCCACTTT.

The chain joins TRBV19 to TRBJ1-2; TRBD1 agrees at 7 bases. Germline V gene data show CDR1 as LNHDA and CDR2 as SQIVND (reference sequence). The CDR3 has 17 residues. The trim removed 4 bases at V and 0 bases at J, leaving 11 bases unmatched. The CDR3 nucleotides read TGTGCCAGTAGTACCCCACGGCCAGGGGGGACTAACTATGGCTACACCTTC. Translating it yields CASSTPRPGGTNYGYTF.

The chain combines TRBV10-3 with TRBJ1-1; 7 bases agree with TRBD1. Trimming removed 4 bases from V and 10 bases from J; junction bases left unmatched: 18. CDR1 and CDR2 from the germline V gene are ENHRY and SYGVKD. The CDR3 extends over 16 amino acids. CDR3 sequence reads: CAISVGDLQGGGGAFF. CDR3 nucleotides: TGTGCCATCAGTGTTGGGGACCTTCAGGGGGGTGGAGGAGCTTTCTTT.

V and J are TRBV18 and TRBJ2-7, with TRBD1 identical over 8 bases. The CDR3 runs to 15 residues. Germline V gene sequence: CDR1 KGHSH, CDR2 LQKENI. Trimming cost V 4 bases and J 2 bases; bases outside gene matches: 7. The CDR3 DNA reads as TGTGCCAGCTCACAGGGGACAGGCGTTACCTACGAGCAGTACTTC. Translating it yields CASSQGTGVTYEQYF.

The chain has TRBV10-3 and TRBJ1-2; D perhaps matches TRBD1 (6 bases). The germline V gene has CDR1 ENHRY and CDR2 SYGVKD. V lost 4 bases and J lost 3, with 9 bases in between. The CDR3 covers 13 residues. The CDR3 is CAISGTADYGYTF. The CDR3 DNA follows: TGTGCCATCAGTGGGACAGCTGACTATGGCTACACCTTC.

The rearrangement joins TRBV2 to TRBJ2-6, with 15 bases matching TRBD2. This CDR3 spans 19 amino acids. Per germline, CDR1 SNHLY and CDR2 FYNNEI. Trimming at V came to 2 bases and at J to 0 bases, leaving 2 bases not matched to a gene. CDR3 nucleotides: TGTGCCAGCAGTGAACCGGGACTAGCGGGGGGCTCTGGGGCCAACGTCCTGACTTTC. Protein product: CASSEPGLAGGSGANVLTF. The full variable domain, in which reference TRBV2 and TRBJ2-6 provide the parts outside the CDR3, is EPEVTQTPSHQVTQMGQEVILRCVPISNHLYFYWYRQILGQKVEFLVSFYNNEISEKSEIFDDQFSVERPDGSNFTLKIRSTKLEDSAMYFCASSEPGLAGGSGANVLTFGAGSRLTVL.

This sequence joins TRBV11-2 and TRBJ1-6; D ambiguous. From germline, CDR1 is SGHAT and CDR2 FQNNGV. The CDR3 length is 13 residues. The V end lost 5 bases, the J end lost 0 bases, and 2 bases lay between the germline ends. The CDR3 loop reads CASSHSYNSPLHF. CDR3 nucleotide sequence: TGTGCCAGCAGCCACTCCTATAATTCACCCCTCCACTTT. The full variable domain, in which reference TRBV11-2 and TRBJ1-6 provide the parts outside the CDR3, is EAGVAQSPRYKIIEKRQSVAFWCNPISGHATLYWYQQILGQGPKLLIQFQNNGVVDDSQLPKDRFSAERLKGVDSTLKIQPAKLEDSAVYLCASSHSYNSPLHFGNGTRLTVT.

Here the CDR3 reads CASSSGTSNTGELFF. The DNA for the CDR3 is TGTGCCAGCAGTTCCGGGACATCGAACACCGGGGAGCTGTTTTTT. The chain uses TRBV5-5 and TRBJ2-2, with D possibly matching TRBD1 (6 bases). The CDR3 is 15 residues long. V was shortened by 5 bases and J by 0 bases, with 11 bases between the two germline ends. The V gene's germline CDR1 is SGHKS and CDR2 YYEKEE (reference sequence).

V is TRBV6-6 and J is TRBJ2-3; unclear D gene. The V gene's germline CDR1 is MNHNY and CDR2 SVGAGI (reference sequence). The CDR3 has 12 residues. The V gene lost 5 bases and the J gene lost 1 base, with 4 bases spanning the gap. The CDR3 loop is CASSMGTDTQYF. The CDR3 nucleotides are TGTGCCAGCAGTATGGGCACAGATACGCAGTATTTT.

The chain has TRBV27 and TRBJ1-6, with 10 bases that match TRBD1. The CDR3 consists of 17 residues. Germline CDR1 MNHEY, CDR2 SMNVEV (reference sequence). Trimming cost V 5 bases and J 6 bases; bases outside gene matches: 10. The CDR3 DNA reads TGTGCCAGCAGTCGCGTCCCGGACAGGGGGATTAATTCACCCCTCCACTTT. Translated: CASSRVPDRGINSPLHF.

The rearrangement links TRBV6-4 to TRBJ2-7, with 9 nucleotides matching TRBD1. This CDR3 comprises 15 residues. V shed 2 bases, J shed 4 bases, and the junction held 6 bases outside the gene matches. Germline CDR1 and CDR2: MRHNA and SNTAGT. CDR3 protein: CASSDRGQGDYEQYF. The CDR3 nucleotides are TGTGCCAGCAGTGACAGGGGACAGGGAGATTACGAGCAGTACTTC.

The gene calls are TRBV5-4 and TRBJ2-3, with 8 bases aligning to TRBD2. Germline V gene lookup returns CDR1 SGHNT and CDR2 YYREEE (reference sequence). V shed 3 bases, J shed 3 bases, and the junction held 9 bases outside the gene matches. CDR3 length equals 16 residues. CDR3 nucleotides: TGTGCCAGCAGCTCGGGGAATCAGCGGGGGACAGATACGCAGTATTTT. Amino acid sequence: CASSSGNQRGTDTQYF.

The chain uses TRBV2 and TRBJ2-7; 11 nucleotides match TRBD1. The CDR3 totals 15 residues. Per the germline V gene, CDR1 is SNHLY and CDR2 is FYNNEI. V lost 1 base, J lost 6 bases, and 5 bases stayed unmatched. This CDR3 reads CASSEGTGGFPEQYF. The CDR3 DNA reads TGTGCCAGCAGTGAAGGGACAGGGGGCTTTCCCGAGCAGTACTTC. Together with reference TRBV2 and TRBJ2-7, the CDR3 gives the full variable domain: EPEVTQTPSHQVTQMGQEVILRCVPISNHLYFYWYRQILGQKVEFLVSFYNNEISEKSEIFDDQFSVERPDGSNFTLKIRSTKLEDSAMYFCASSEGTGGFPEQYFGPGTRLTVT.

In its sample, this clone was seen once. This chain uses TRBV10-3 with TRBJ2-2; 9 bases match TRBD2. Per germline, CDR1 ENHRY and CDR2 SYGVKD. V lost 5 bases and J lost 2; bases outside the gene matches: 6. This CDR3 comprises 16 residues. The CDR3: CAISIAGTSNTGELFF. Here the CDR3 DNA reads TGTGCCATCAGTATAGCCGGGACTAGCAACACCGGGGAGCTGTTTTTT.

This chain links TRBV4-3 with TRBJ1-2; 7 nucleotides agree with TRBD1. Germline CDR1 LGHNA, CDR2 YSLEER. The length of the CDR3 is 14 residues. V shed 3 bases, J shed 7 bases, and the junction held 8 bases outside the gene matches. The CDR3 loop reads CASSQKRDSPGYTF. Here the CDR3 DNA reads TGCGCCAGCAGCCAGAAACGGGACAGCCCTGGCTACACCTTC.

This chain connects TRBV5-1 to TRBJ2-3, with 9 nucleotides matching TRBD1. The CDR3 has 15 residues. The germline CDR1 and CDR2 sequences are SGHRS and YFSETQ. V gave up 4 bases and J gave up 4 bases; unmatched junction bases: 7. In DNA form, the CDR3 reads TGCGCCAGCAGCCCCCGGACAGGGGAGGCAGATACGCAGTATTTT. It yields the protein CASSPRTGEADTQYF.

This clone was observed a handful of times. V and J are TRBV30 and TRBJ1-4, with a weak D call TRBD1 (6 bases). From germline, CDR1 is GTSNPN and CDR2 SVGIG (reference sequence). The germline V and J ends were trimmed by 1 base and 8 bases, with 11 bases remaining between them. The CDR3 runs to 13 residues. For the CDR3, the DNA is TGTGCCTGGAGTGAGGGGGATTGGGAAAAACTGTTTTTT. Translated: CAWSEGDWEKLFF. Complete variable domain (other parts from reference TRBV30 and TRBJ1-4): SQTIHQWPATLVQPVGSPLSLECTVEGTSNPNLYWYRQAAGRGLQLLFYSVGIGQISSEVPQNLSASRPQDRQFILSSKKLLLSDSGFYLCAWSEGDWEKLFFGSGTQLSVL.

This clone showed up just a few times. V gene TRBV30 combines with J gene TRBJ1-6; 7 bases match TRBD1. Trimming took 1 base from V and 7 from J; bases not matched to a gene: 10. Germline V lookup: CDR1 GTSNPN, CDR2 SVGIG (reference sequence). The CDR3 has 16 amino acids. The CDR3 here is CAWSDPQGIRNSPLHF. The DNA for the CDR3 is TGTGCCTGGAGTGACCCACAGGGGATTAGGAATTCACCCCTCCACTTT.